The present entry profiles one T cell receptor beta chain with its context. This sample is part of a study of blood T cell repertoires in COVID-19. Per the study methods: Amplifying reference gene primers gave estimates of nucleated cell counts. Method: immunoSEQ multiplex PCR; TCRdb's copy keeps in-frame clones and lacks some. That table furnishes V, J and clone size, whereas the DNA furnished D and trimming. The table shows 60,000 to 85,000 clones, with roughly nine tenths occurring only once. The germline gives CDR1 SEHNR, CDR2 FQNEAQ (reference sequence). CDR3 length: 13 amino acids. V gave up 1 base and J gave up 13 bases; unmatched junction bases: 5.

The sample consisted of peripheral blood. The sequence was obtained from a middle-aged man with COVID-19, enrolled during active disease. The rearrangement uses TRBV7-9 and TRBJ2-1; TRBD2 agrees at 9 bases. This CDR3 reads CASSLGTSDPQFF. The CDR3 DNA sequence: TGTGCCAGCAGCTTAGGGACTAGCGATCCTCAGTTCTTC.